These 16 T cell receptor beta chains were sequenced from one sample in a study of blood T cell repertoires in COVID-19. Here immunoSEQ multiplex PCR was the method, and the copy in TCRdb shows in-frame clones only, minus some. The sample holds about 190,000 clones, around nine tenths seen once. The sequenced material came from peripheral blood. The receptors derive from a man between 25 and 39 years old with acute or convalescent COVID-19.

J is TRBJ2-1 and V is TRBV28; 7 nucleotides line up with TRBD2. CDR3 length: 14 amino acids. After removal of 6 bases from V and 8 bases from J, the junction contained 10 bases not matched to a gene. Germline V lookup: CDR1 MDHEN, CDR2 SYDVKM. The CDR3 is CASRTGGGSYEQFF. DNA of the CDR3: TGTGCCAGCAGAACGGGGGGTGGATCGTATGAGCAGTTCTTC.

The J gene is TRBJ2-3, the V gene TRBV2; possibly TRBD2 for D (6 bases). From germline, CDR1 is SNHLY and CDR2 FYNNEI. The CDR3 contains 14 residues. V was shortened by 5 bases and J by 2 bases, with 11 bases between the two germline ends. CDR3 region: CASSSGEPTDTQYF. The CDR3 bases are TGTGCCAGCAGTTCGGGGGAGCCCACAGATACGCAGTATTTT. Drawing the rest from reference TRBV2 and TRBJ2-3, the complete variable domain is EPEVTQTPSHQVTQMGQEVILRCVPISNHLYFYWYRQILGQKVEFLVSFYNNEISEKSEIFDDQFSVERPDGSNFTLKIRSTKLEDSAMYFCASSSGEPTDTQYFGPGTRLTVL.

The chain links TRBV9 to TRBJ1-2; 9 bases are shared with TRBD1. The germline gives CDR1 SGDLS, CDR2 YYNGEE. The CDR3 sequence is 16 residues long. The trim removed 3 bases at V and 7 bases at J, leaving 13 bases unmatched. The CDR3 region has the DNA TGTGCCAGCAGCGCCGGGACAGGGCCGCCTTTCGGTGGCTACACCTTC. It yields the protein CASSAGTGPPFGGYTF.

This CDR3 is CATSRDISYEQYF. In DNA, the CDR3 is TGTGCCACCAGCAGAGATATTAGTTACGAGCAGTACTTC. This sequence joins TRBV15 and TRBJ2-7, with D hard to call. With 0 bases removed from V and 4 bases from J, the gap between germline ends came to 7 bases. In germline, CDR1 is LNHNV, CDR2 YYDKDF (reference sequence). The CDR3 spans 13 residues.

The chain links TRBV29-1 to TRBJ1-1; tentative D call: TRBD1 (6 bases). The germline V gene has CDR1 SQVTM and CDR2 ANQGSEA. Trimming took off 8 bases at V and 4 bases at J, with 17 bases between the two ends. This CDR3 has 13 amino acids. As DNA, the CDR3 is TGCAGCTCACAGGGACGTAGTGGCACTGAAGCTTTCTTT. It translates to CSSQGRSGTEAFF. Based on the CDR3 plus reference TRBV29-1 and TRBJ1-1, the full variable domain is SAVISQKPSRDICQRGTSLTIQCQVDSQVTMMFWYRQQPGQSLTLIATANQGSEATYESGFVIDKFPISRPNLTFSTLTVSNMSPEDSSIYLCSSQGRSGTEAFFGQGTRLTVV.

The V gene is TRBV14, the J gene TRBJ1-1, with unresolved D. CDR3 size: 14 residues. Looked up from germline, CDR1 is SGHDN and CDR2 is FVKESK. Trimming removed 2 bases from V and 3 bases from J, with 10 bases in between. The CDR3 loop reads CASSQWRDYTEAFF. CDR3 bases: TGTGCCAGCAGCCAATGGAGGGATTACACTGAAGCTTTCTTT.

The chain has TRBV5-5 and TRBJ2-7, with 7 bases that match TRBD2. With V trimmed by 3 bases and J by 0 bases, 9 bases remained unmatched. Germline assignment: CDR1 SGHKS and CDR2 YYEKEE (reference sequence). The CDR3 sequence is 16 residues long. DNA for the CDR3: TGTGCCAGCAGCTCCGGCCCTCCTAGCGGCTCCTACGAGCAGTACTTC. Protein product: CASSSGPPSGSYEQYF.

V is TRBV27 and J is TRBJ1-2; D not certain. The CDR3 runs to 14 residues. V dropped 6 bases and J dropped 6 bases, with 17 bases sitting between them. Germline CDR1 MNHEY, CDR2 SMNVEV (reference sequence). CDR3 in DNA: TGTGCCAGCAGCCCCCAGACTCCGCCCCATGGCTACACCTTC. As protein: CASSPQTPPHGYTF.

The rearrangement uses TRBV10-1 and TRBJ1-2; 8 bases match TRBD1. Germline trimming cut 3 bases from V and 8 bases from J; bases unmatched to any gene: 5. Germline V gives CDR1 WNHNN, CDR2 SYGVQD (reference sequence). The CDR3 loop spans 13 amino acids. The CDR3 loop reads CASSDTRGPGYTF. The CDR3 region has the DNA TGCGCCAGCAGTGATACCAGGGGGCCGGGCTACACCTTC.

Here the CDR3 reads CASSYQGQGYTGELFF. The CDR3 DNA sequence: TGTGCCAGCAGTTACCAAGGACAGGGCTACACCGGGGAGCTGTTTTTT. The chain combines TRBV6-5 with TRBJ2-2; TRBD1 matches at 8 bases. V lost 2 bases and J lost 3; bases outside the gene matches: 5. The CDR3 extends over 16 amino acids. Germline CDR1 is MNHEY and CDR2 is SVGAGI.

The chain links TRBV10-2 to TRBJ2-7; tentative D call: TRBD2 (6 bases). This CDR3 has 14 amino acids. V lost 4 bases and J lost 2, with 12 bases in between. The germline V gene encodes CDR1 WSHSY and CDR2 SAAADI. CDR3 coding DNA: TGCGCCAGCAGTGTAGGCGGGACCACCTACGAGCAGTACTTC. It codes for CASSVGGTTYEQYF.

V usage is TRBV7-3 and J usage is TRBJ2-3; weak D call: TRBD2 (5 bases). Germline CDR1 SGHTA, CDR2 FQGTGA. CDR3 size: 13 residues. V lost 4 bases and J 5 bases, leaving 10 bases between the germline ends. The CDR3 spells CASSSDYRDTQYF. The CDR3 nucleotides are TGTGCCAGCAGCTCAGACTACAGAGATACGCAGTATTTT.

CDR3 DNA: TGTGCCAGCAGCTCCGGATTCTCAGACAGGTACAATGAGCAGTTCTTC. Protein sequence: CASSSGFSDRYNEQFF. The J gene is TRBJ2-1, the V gene TRBV5-5; a weak D match, TRBD1 (6 bases). Per the germline V gene, CDR1 is SGHKS and CDR2 is YYEKEE (reference sequence). The V and J ends lost 3 bases and 4 bases respectively, with 17 bases between them. The CDR3 extends over 16 amino acids.

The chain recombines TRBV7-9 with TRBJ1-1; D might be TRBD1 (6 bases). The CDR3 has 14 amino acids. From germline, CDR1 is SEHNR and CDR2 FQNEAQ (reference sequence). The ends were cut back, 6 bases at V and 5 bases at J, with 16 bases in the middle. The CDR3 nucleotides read TGTGCCAGCAGTACCAGGGGTGAAGGAACTGAAGCTTTCTTT. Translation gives CASSTRGEGTEAFF.

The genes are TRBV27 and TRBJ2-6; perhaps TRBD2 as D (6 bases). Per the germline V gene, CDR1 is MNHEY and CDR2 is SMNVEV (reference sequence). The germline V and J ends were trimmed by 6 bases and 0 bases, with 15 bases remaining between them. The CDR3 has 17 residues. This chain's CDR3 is CASRLTGGLSGANVLTF. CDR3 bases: TGTGCCAGCAGACTTACCGGGGGTCTCTCTGGGGCCAACGTCCTGACTTTC.

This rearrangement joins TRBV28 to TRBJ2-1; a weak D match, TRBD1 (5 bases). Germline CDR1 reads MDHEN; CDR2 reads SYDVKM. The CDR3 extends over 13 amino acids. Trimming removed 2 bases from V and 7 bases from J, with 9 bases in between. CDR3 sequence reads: CASSLAGPNEQFF. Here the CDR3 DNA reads TGTGCCAGCAGTTTAGCAGGGCCAAATGAGCAGTTCTTC.